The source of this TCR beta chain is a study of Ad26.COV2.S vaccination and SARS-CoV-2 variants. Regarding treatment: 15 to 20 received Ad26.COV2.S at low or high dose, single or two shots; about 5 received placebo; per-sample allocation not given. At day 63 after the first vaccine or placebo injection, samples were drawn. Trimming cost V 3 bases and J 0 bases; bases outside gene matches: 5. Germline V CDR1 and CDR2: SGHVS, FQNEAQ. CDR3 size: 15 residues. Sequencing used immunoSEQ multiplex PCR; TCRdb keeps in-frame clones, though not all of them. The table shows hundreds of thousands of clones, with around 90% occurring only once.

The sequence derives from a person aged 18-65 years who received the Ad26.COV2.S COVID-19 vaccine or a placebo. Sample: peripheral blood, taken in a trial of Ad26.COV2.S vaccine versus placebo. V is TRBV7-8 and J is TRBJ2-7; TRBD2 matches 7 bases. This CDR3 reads CASSFGRGTSYEQYF. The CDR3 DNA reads TGTGCCAGCAGCTTTGGGCGGGGGACCTCCTACGAGCAGTACTTC. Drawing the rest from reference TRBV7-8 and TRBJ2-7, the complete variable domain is GAGVSQSPRYKVAKRGQDVALRCDPISGHVSLFWYQQALGQGPEFLTYFQNEAQLDKSGLPSDRFFAERPEGSVSTLKIQRTQQEDSAVYLCASSFGRGTSYEQYFGPGTRLTVT.